Below, 21 T cell receptor beta chains from the same sample are listed, as sequenced in a study of low-dose radiotherapy and immunotherapy resistance in tumors. TRAV and TRBV primers primed cDNA for both TCRalpha and TCRbeta. Both a constant-region primer and a V-primer adapter served to amplify TCRs across roughly 20 PCR cycles. TCRdb reprocessed the reads with MiXCR, giving one entry per CDR3 protein. The sample shows roughly 10,000 distinct CDR3 sequences, about two fifths of them seen only once. Receptor source: a human donor with advanced metastatic prostate, ovarian, gallbladder or colorectal cancer (not recorded which). This table probably holds off-target reads from a library built for another chain.

V and J are TRBV7-2 and TRBJ2-4; D gene uncertain. Germline V gene lookup returns CDR1 SGHTA and CDR2 FQGNSA. The CDR3 covers 16 residues. Trimming cost V 0 bases and J 3 bases, with 12 bases left between them. CDR3 sequence: CASSLASNLVKNIQYF. The CDR3 DNA follows: TGTGCCAGCAGCTTAGCATCCAACCTGGTCAAAAACATTCAGTACTTC.

The chain links TRBV7-2 to TRBJ1-5; the match to TRBD1 covers 7 bases. The germline gives CDR1 SGHTA, CDR2 FQGNSA. The J segment lost 2 bases and the V segment lost 2 bases, leaving 6 bases of the junction unmatched. The CDR3 consists of 16 residues. CDR3: CASSLIGGRGNQPQHF. CDR3 nucleotide sequence: TGTGCCAGCAGCTTAATAGGGGGCCGGGGCAATCAGCCCCAGCATTTT.

The CDR3 nucleotides read TGCAGCGTAGGAAAGGGGGGCGAGCAGTACTTC. This gives the protein CSVGKGGEQYF. This chain connects TRBV29-1 to TRBJ2-7; D tentatively reads TRBD1 or TRBD2 (6 bases each). V was shortened by 6 bases and J by 6 bases, with 12 bases between the two germline ends. The germline V gene has CDR1 SQVTM and CDR2 ANQGSEA. This CDR3 has 11 amino acids.

The rearrangement joins TRBV2 to TRBJ2-7, with D maybe TRBD2 (6 bases). The J call is doubtful: the DNA matches TRBJ2-5 better. CDR3 size: 11 residues. CDR1 is SNHLY, CDR2 FYNNEI, per germline. The CDR3: CASSREETQYF. The CDR3 nucleotides read TGTGCCAGCAGCCGGGAGGAGACCCAGTACTTC.

The V call is TRBV18, the J call TRBJ1-4; a weak D match, TRBD1 (5 bases). Germline V gives CDR1 KGHSH, CDR2 LQKENI. There are 16 residues in the CDR3. V was shortened by 5 bases and J by 1 base, with 14 bases between the two germline ends. CDR3 nucleotide sequence: TGTGCCAGCTCATCCCGGGGCCAAGGAACTAATGAAAAACTGTTTTTT. Amino acids: CASSSRGQGTNEKLFF. Drawing the rest from reference TRBV18 and TRBJ1-4, the complete variable domain is NAGVMQNPRHLVRRRGQEARLRCSPMKGHSHVYWYRQLPEEGLKFMVYLQKENIIDESGMPKERFSAEFPKEGPSILRIQQVVRGDSAAYFCASSSRGQGTNEKLFFGSGTQLSVL.

In the case of this clonotype: Its ends do not fully match the called genes, so a read error is possible. The chain combines TRBV9 with TRBJ1-6; D gene uncertain. There are 15 residues in the CDR3. CDR1 is SGDLS and CDR2 is YYNGEE in the germline V gene. CDR3 sequence reads: CAMREQNTNAGKSTF. In nucleotides, the CDR3 is TGTGCAATGAGAGAACAAAACACCAATGCAGGCAAATCAACCTTT.

V is TRBV24-1 and J is TRBJ2-3, with D possibly TRBD2 on 5 matching bases. With 0 bases removed from V and 9 bases from J, the gap between germline ends came to 9 bases. This CDR3 contains 13 residues. Per the germline V gene, CDR1 is KGHDR and CDR2 is SFDVKD. Here the CDR3 reads CATSDLEGRTQYF. DNA for the CDR3: TGTGCCACCAGTGATTTGGAGGGTCGAACGCAGTATTTT.

The chain uses TRBV29-1 and TRBJ2-1; possibly TRBD1 for D (7 bases). The V and J ends lost 3 bases and 9 bases respectively, with 12 bases between them. Per germline, CDR1 SQVTM and CDR2 ANQGSEA. The CDR3 consists of 12 residues. In nucleotides, the CDR3 is TGCAGCGTTGAGGAGGGGGCCGTTGAGCAGTTCTTC. Translated, it gives CSVEEGAVEQFF.

V and J are TRBV10-3 and TRBJ2-3; possible D gene TRBD1, 5 bases. CDR1 and CDR2 (germline): ENHRY, SYGVKD. The CDR3 is 14 residues long. The V gene lost 6 bases and the J gene lost 0 bases, with 10 bases spanning the gap. This CDR3 is CAIRTVTSTDTQYF. CDR3 nucleotides: TGTGCCATCAGGACAGTTACTAGCACAGATACGCAGTATTTT.

As to this clonotype: A read error may be the cause here, since a much bigger clone is one base away. The chain links TRBV5-5 to TRBJ2-1, with D perhaps being TRBD1 or TRBD2 (5 bases each). The CDR3 extends over 16 amino acids. Germline V lookup: CDR1 SGHKS, CDR2 YYEKEE (reference sequence). DNA for the CDR3: TGTGCCTGCAGCGAAGGGGCGGACTTCTCCTACAATGAGCAGTTCTTC. Translating it yields CACSEGADFSYNEQFF.

This chain joins TRBV6-2 or TRBV6-3 and TRBJ1-1, with D hard to call. CDR3 length: 13 residues. Germline CDR1 is MNHEY and CDR2 is SVGEGT. V gave up 7 bases and J gave up 1 base, with 10 bases separating them. This chain's CDR3 is CASTFAGNTEAFF. Here the CDR3 DNA reads TGTGCCAGCACTTTTGCGGGGAACACTGAAGCTTTCTTT.

This rearrangement joins TRBV6-5 to TRBJ1-4; D is unclear. There are 14 residues in the CDR3. The V and J ends lost 0 bases and 8 bases respectively, with 10 bases between them. Germline assignment: CDR1 MNHEY and CDR2 SVGAGI. DNA for the CDR3: TGTGCCAGCAGTTACTCGATAGGGCTGGAAAAACTGTTTTTT. As protein: CASSYSIGLEKLFF.

By frequency in the sample, this clonotype is medium-sized. The genes are TRBV6-1 and TRBJ2-1; D is unclear. Germline V gene sequence: CDR1 MNHNS, CDR2 SASEGT. Trimming pared 8 bases from V and 0 bases from J, leaving 8 bases between. This CDR3 is 13 amino acids long. The CDR3 DNA is TGTGCCAGCGGGGATAGCTCCTACAATGAGCAGTTCTTC. Translated, it gives CASGDSSYNEQFF.

As for this clonotype: The missing conserved phenylalanine or tryptophan at the end of this CDR3 makes a read error likely. No DNA is shown, since the ends of the CDR3 on it are uncertain; the CDR3 is the one TCRdb lists. V and J are TRBV14 and TRBJ2-1; no DNA check was done on the table's D call, TRBD2. The CDR3 is 13 residues long, counting both termini. Looked up from germline, CDR1 is SGHDN and CDR2 is FVKESK. This CDR3 reads CASSQPTSPDFLR.

CDR3 bases: TGTGCCAGCAGCCCGGGACAGTCAACGTTGGGAGGCACAGATACGCAGTATTTT. Amino acid sequence: CASSPGQSTLGGTDTQYF. The V call is TRBV28, the J call TRBJ2-3; the match to TRBD1 covers 7 bases. This CDR3 is built from 18 residues. Looked up from germline, CDR1 is MDHEN and CDR2 is SYDVKM. J lost 1 base, V lost 6 bases, and 16 bases had no gene match.

This clonotype was recorded a few times. The genes are TRBV6-2 or TRBV6-3 and TRBJ1-5; D is uncertain. The CDR3 contains 22 residues. V lost 6 bases to trimming and J lost 0 bases, with 33 bases between them. In germline, CDR1 is MNHEY, CDR2 SVGEGT. The CDR3 DNA reads as TGTGCCAGCAGCTTAACCCGGACCGGAAGGACTGGTTCTCCCTATAGCAATCAGCCCCAGCATTTT. Translated: CASSLTRTGRTGSPYSNQPQHF.

This rearrangement joins TRBV7-2 to TRBJ2-3; D may be TRBD2 (5 bases). V shed 0 bases and J shed 2 bases, with 9 bases lying between them. The CDR3 extends over 15 amino acids. CDR1 is SGHTA and CDR2 is FQGNSA in the germline V gene. The CDR3 spells CASSLAGDNTDTQYF. The CDR3 DNA is TGTGCCAGCAGCTTAGCGGGAGATAACACAGATACGCAGTATTTT.

The chain is built from TRBV19 and TRBJ1-2, with a tentative D call TRBD1 (6 bases). Germline CDR1 reads LNHDA; CDR2 reads SQIVND (reference sequence). V shed 6 bases and J shed 8 bases, with 16 bases lying between them. The CDR3 contains 13 residues. CDR3: CASRPGALEGYTF. The CDR3 DNA reads as TGTGCCAGTAGACCGGGGGCTTTGGAGGGCTACACCTTC.

A few counts support this clonotype. The chain uses TRBV2 and TRBJ2-5, with D maybe TRBD2 (7 bases). Looked up from germline, CDR1 is SNHLY and CDR2 is FYNNEI. CDR3 length: 15 amino acids. V dropped 3 bases and J dropped 2 bases, with 13 bases sitting between them. The CDR3 DNA reads as TGTGCCAGCAGTGAGGGGGCTAGCGGTCAAGAGACCCAGTACTTC. It translates to CASSEGASGQETQYF.

The V call is TRBV2, the J call TRBJ2-7, with 7 nucleotides matching TRBD1. Losses at the gene ends were 7 bases for V and 5 bases for J; bases not matched to a gene: 11. Germline CDR1 SNHLY, CDR2 FYNNEI. The CDR3 totals 14 residues. Here the CDR3 reads CASISGEGAHEQYF. The CDR3 nucleotides are TGTGCCAGCATATCGGGCGAGGGGGCGCACGAGCAGTACTTC.

Only a few counts were recorded for this clonotype. CDR3 protein: CSARGPKTSGISNEQFF. The CDR3 DNA is TGCAGTGCTAGAGGACCAAAGACTAGCGGGATATCGAATGAGCAGTTCTTC. The chain joins TRBV20-1 to TRBJ2-1; 11 bases align to TRBD2. Per germline, CDR1 DFQATT and CDR2 SNEGSKA (reference sequence). Germline trimming cut 1 base from V and 7 bases from J; bases unmatched to any gene: 12. This CDR3 comprises 17 residues.